The rows below give T cell receptor beta chains drawn from one sample of a study of response to subunit inactivated influenza vaccine. TCRdb itself ran the RT-PCR reads through MiXCR, one entry per CDR3 protein. The sample has 600,000 to 850,000 distinct CDR3 sequences; 14% are singletons. The starting material was PBMCs from blood, obtained less than 15 days before vaccination. The receptors were gathered from a man aged 50-60 years who received an inactivated influenza vaccine. Both conserved end residues are part of each CDR3. A D gene is named only where the DNA matches it firmly. Not all rows give a size; the values are once, few, many and, for expanded clones, a class.

d_call	clone_size	v_call	j_call	cdr3_aa	cdr3_nt
NA	many	TRBV25-1	TRBJ1-5	CPWGENNQPQHF	TGTCCTTGGGGGGAGAACAATCAGCCCCAGCATTTT
NA	NA	TRBV15	TRBJ1-1	CATSRDSIPNTEAFF	TGTGCCACCAGCAGAGATTCGATTCCGAACACTGAAGCTTTCTTT
TRBD1	few	TRBV18	TRBJ2-7	CASSPPGQGTREQYF	TGTGCCAGCTCACCACCGGGACAGGGTACTCGCGAGCAGTACTTC
NA	many	TRBV9	TRBJ2-7	CASSAGGGRGNEQYF	TGTGCCAGCAGCGCGGGGGGCGGGAGAGGGAACGAGCAGTACTTC
NA	NA	TRBV9	TRBJ2-2	CASSPRPGAGGELFF	TGTGCCAGCAGCCCCCGCCCGGGGGCTGGCGGGGAGCTGTTTTTT
NA	NA	TRBV7-2	TRBJ2-7	CASSPSRGLYEQYF	TGTGCCAGCAGCCCCTCCCGGGGACTTTACGAGCAGTACTTC
NA	NA	TRBV6-6	TRBJ1-6	CASGKSPLHF	TGTGCCAGCGGGAAATCACCCCTCCACTTT
NA	few	TRBV5-1	TRBJ1-1	CASSTQGGTEAFF	TGCGCCAGCAGCACTCAGGGAGGCACTGAAGCTTTCTTT
TRBD2	many	TRBV11-2	TRBJ2-7	CASSSWTSGRRRSSYEQYF	TGTGCCAGCAGCTCCTGGACTAGCGGGAGACGAAGGAGCTCCTACGAGCAGTACTTC
TRBD2	many	TRBV20-1	TRBJ2-3	CSARPLAGGTDTQYF	TGCAGTGCTAGACCCCTAGCGGGAGGCACAGATACGCAGTATTTT
TRBD2	NA	TRBV11-1	TRBJ2-1	CASSSKGLAGPVSYNEQFF	TGTGCCAGCAGCTCAAAGGGACTAGCGGGCCCCGTCTCCTACAATGAGCAGTTCTTC
NA	NA	TRBV10-2	TRBJ1-1	CASSEGHRVMNTEAFF	TGCGCCAGCAGTGAGGGGCACAGGGTTATGAACACTGAAGCTTTCTTT
TRBD1	NA	TRBV14	TRBJ2-5	CASSQVSDRDKETQYF	TGTGCCAGCAGCCAAGTCTCGGACAGGGACAAAGAGACCCAGTACTTC
NA	NA	TRBV4-3	TRBJ2-1	CASSQIGGANNEQFF	TGCGCCAGCAGCCAAATAGGGGGAGCAAACAATGAGCAGTTCTTC
NA	NA	TRBV29-1	TRBJ2-5	CSVARGPETQCF	TGCAGCGTTGCCCGGGGGCCTGAGACCCAGTGCTTC
TRBD1	NA	TRBV28	TRBJ1-1	CASSKTGRTEAFF	TGTGCCAGCAGCAAGACAGGGCGCACTGAAGCTTTCTTT
NA	few	TRBV9	TRBJ2-1	CASSVIGEAVNEQFF	TGTGCCAGCAGCGTAATCGGGGAGGCCGTTAATGAGCAGTTCTTC
NA	NA	TRBV12-3/TRBV12-4	TRBJ2-7	CASSLAWGGRADAYEQYF	TGTGCCAGCAGTTTAGCGTGGGGCGGGCGGGCAGATGCCTACGAGCAGTACTTC
NA	few	TRBV20-1	TRBJ1-2	CSASPDHYGYTF	TGCAGTGCTAGTCCGGACCACTATGGCTACACCTTC
NA	NA	TRBV20-1	TRBJ1-5	CSANSANQPQHF	TGCAGTGCTAACAGTGCCAATCAGCCCCAGCATTTT
NA	NA	TRBV2	TRBJ2-3	CASSVRGTQYF	TGTGCCAGCAGTGTGAGGGGAACGCAGTATTTT
TRBD2	few	TRBV3-1	TRBJ2-5	CASSQDPAGRWETQYF	TGTGCCAGCAGCCAAGACCCAGCGGGGAGATGGGAGACCCAGTACTTC
TRBD1	NA	TRBV13	TRBJ2-3	CASSSTTQGGSTDTQYF	TGTGCCAGCAGCTCGACCACACAGGGGGGAAGCACAGATACGCAGTATTTT
NA	NA	TRBV20-1	TRBJ2-2	CSARSNPGELFF	TGCAGTGCTAGATCGAATCCCGGGGAGCTGTTTTTT
NA	NA	TRBV14	TRBJ2-7	CASSQGHGATYEQYF	TGTGCCAGCAGCCAAGGGCACGGTGCCACCTACGAGCAGTACTTC
TRBD2	NA	TRBV7-8	TRBJ2-1	CASSTSTSGGYNEQFF	TGTGCCAGCAGCACCAGCACTAGCGGGGGGTACAATGAGCAGTTCTTC
NA	many	TRBV7-8	TRBJ2-5	CASSPFTASAGETQYF	TGTGCCAGCAGCCCCTTTACGGCTAGCGCGGGAGAGACCCAGTACTTC
TRBD1	many	TRBV5-1	TRBJ2-2	CASSPRQGTTGELFF	TGCGCCAGCAGCCCACGACAGGGGACGACCGGGGAGCTGTTTTTT
TRBD1	NA	TRBV20-1	TRBJ1-1	CSARERRQGSFF	TGCAGTGCTAGGGAAAGAAGACAGGGGTCTTTCTTT
NA	few	TRBV4-3	TRBJ2-6	CASSQVRRSSSSGANVLTF	TGCGCCAGCAGCCAAGTTCGGCGCTCTTCGAGCTCTGGGGCCAACGTCCTGACTTTC
TRBD1	NA	TRBV6-2/TRBV6-3	TRBJ2-7	CASSYPISGQGAGRVYEQYF	TGTGCCAGCAGTTACCCGATCTCGGGACAGGGGGCTGGACGGGTCTACGAGCAGTACTTC
TRBD1	NA	TRBV20-1	TRBJ1-1	CSAREGTGDNTEAFF	TGCAGTGCTAGAGAAGGGACAGGCGACAACACTGAAGCTTTCTTT
TRBD1	few	TRBV24-1	TRBJ1-4	CATSETGTGNKEKLFF	TGTGCCACCAGTGAAACCGGGACAGGGAATAAGGAAAAACTGTTTTTT
NA	NA	TRBV7-3	TRBJ2-3	CASRPTASTDTQYF	TGTGCCAGCAGACCGACTGCTAGCACAGATACGCAGTATTTT
TRBD2	many	TRBV27	TRBJ2-5	CASSRTSAETQYF	TGTGCCAGCAGTCGGACTAGCGCGGAGACCCAGTACTTC
TRBD2	NA	TRBV7-8	TRBJ2-7	CASSLGAGTTYEQYF	TGTGCCAGCAGCTTAGGGGCCGGGACTACCTACGAGCAGTACTTC
TRBD2	few	TRBV3-1	TRBJ2-1	CASSVGLAGTTKSYNEQFF	TGTGCCAGCAGCGTAGGACTAGCGGGGACTACCAAGTCCTACAATGAGCAGTTCTTC
NA	few	TRBV12-3/TRBV12-4	TRBJ1-1	CASSSEGLGGGEAFF	TGTGCCAGCAGTTCTGAAGGACTTGGGGGAGGTGAAGCTTTCTTT
NA	NA	TRBV4-1	TRBJ1-1	CASSQDSRVTEAFF	TGCGCCAGCAGCCAAGACAGCAGGGTCACTGAAGCTTTCTTT
TRBD2	NA	TRBV20-1	TRBJ2-3	CSASLTSGRADTQYF	TGCAGTGCTAGCCTTACTAGCGGGAGGGCAGATACGCAGTATTTT
TRBD1	NA	TRBV5-6	TRBJ2-1	CASSQSPGTGKFF	TGTGCCAGCAGCCAAAGTCCCGGGACAGGGAAGTTCTTC
NA	many	TRBV12-3/TRBV12-4	TRBJ2-1	CASSLTGTQFF	TGTGCCAGCAGTTTAACCGGGACGCAGTTCTTC
TRBD1	many	TRBV6-1	TRBJ2-2	CASSVGQGTGELFF	TGTGCCAGCAGTGTCGGACAGGGCACCGGGGAGCTGTTTTTT
NA	many	TRBV20-1	TRBJ2-1	CSVGGPDNEQFF	TGCAGTGTCGGGGGTCCAGACAATGAGCAGTTCTTC
NA	NA	TRBV20-1	TRBJ1-4	CSARDGTTNEKLFF	TGCAGTGCCCGGGACGGAACAACTAATGAAAAACTGTTTTTT
TRBD1	few	TRBV25-1	TRBJ2-7	CASTRGTGTYEQYF	TGTGCCAGCACCCGAGGGACAGGAACCTACGAGCAGTACTTC
NA	many	TRBV9	TRBJ2-5	CASSVSTGWEETQYF	TGTGCCAGCAGCGTTTCTACCGGGTGGGAGGAGACCCAGTACTTC
NA	NA	TRBV3-1	TRBJ2-2	CASSRGSGTGELFF	TGTGCCAGCAGCCGGGGTAGTGGCACCGGGGAGCTGTTTTTT
NA	few	TRBV9	TRBJ2-1	CASSTNTGSSYNEQFF	TGTGCCAGCAGCACTAACACAGGGAGCTCCTACAATGAGCAGTTCTTC
TRBD1	NA	TRBV7-2	TRBJ2-5	CASSFGQGVKTQYF	TGTGCCAGCAGCTTTGGACAGGGGGTTAAGACCCAGTACTTC
NA	NA	TRBV7-2	TRBJ2-3	CASSLDGPDTQYF	TGTGCCAGCAGCTTAGATGGTCCAGATACGCAGTATTTT
NA	many	TRBV5-1	TRBJ1-1	CASSLLGQNMNTEAFF	TGCGCCAGCAGCTTGCTCGGACAGAACATGAACACTGAAGCTTTCTTT
NA	NA	TRBV6-2/TRBV6-3	TRBJ1-2	CASSYSTRGHGYGYTF	TGTGCCAGCAGTTACTCGACTCGGGGGCATGGATATGGCTACACCTTC
TRBD1	NA	TRBV20-1	TRBJ1-2	CSARDLRTGAAYGYTF	TGCAGTGCTAGAGACCTCCGGACAGGGGCGGCCTATGGCTACACCTTC
NA	few	TRBV24-1	TRBJ1-5	CATSDSRYSNQPQHF	TGTGCCACCAGTGATTCACGGTATAGCAATCAGCCCCAGCATTTT
NA	NA	TRBV20-1	TRBJ1-4	CSVFAVNEKLFF	TGCAGTGTTTTCGCGGTTAATGAAAAACTGTTTTTT
NA	few	TRBV7-2	TRBJ2-1	CASSLILGRKQFF	TGTGCCAGCAGCTTAATTCTGGGACGTAAGCAGTTCTTC
NA	NA	TRBV11-2	TRBJ2-5	CASSLGGQPELSQYF	TGTGCCAGCAGCTTAGGTGGACAGCCCGAGTTGTCCCAGTACTTC